The rows below give T cell receptor beta chains drawn from one sample of a study of shared clonotypes between healthy human individuals. Only in-frame clones appear in the TCRdb table, and some are missing; sequencing was by immunoSEQ multiplex PCR. The sample carries around 99,000 clones, 60% to 75% recorded once. The specimen was memory CD8+ T cells sorted from blood. Source of these receptors: a man aged 25-45 years in good health. CDR3s include the opening cysteine and the closing phenylalanine or tryptophan. Each record gives: CDR3 DNA, CDR3 protein, V gene, clone size, D gene, J gene. A D gene is named only where the DNA matches it firmly. Size tells how often a clone was seen (once, few, many) or the class of an expanded clone, and some rows leave it out.

TGTGCCAGCAGTGTGGACCGTATAGAAGCTTTCTTT	CASSVDRIEAFF	TRBV6-1	few	NA	TRBJ1-1
TGTGCCAGCAGCCCCTTTAGGGTGCCAGGGAACTACGAGCAGTACTTC	CASSPFRVPGNYEQYF	TRBV7-8	NA	NA	TRBJ2-7
TGTGCCAGCAGTGAATCTCTCTACGAGCAGTACTTC	CASSESLYEQYF	TRBV6-1	once	NA	TRBJ2-7
TGTGCCACCAGCGAGGGGGGACAGGACTATGGCTACACCTTC	CATSEGGQDYGYTF	TRBV5-4	NA	TRBD1	TRBJ1-2
TGCAGCGTTGGAACAGGGGTAGAGACCCAGTACTTC	CSVGTGVETQYF	TRBV29-1	NA	TRBD1	TRBJ2-5
TGTGCCAGCAGCTTGGCCGGGACTCCCTACGAGCAGTACTTC	CASSLAGTPYEQYF	TRBV28	NA	NA	TRBJ2-7
TGTGCCAGCTTAGGAGGGAGGATGGGGGGCCGCGGGCAGCAGTTCTTC	CASLGGRMGGRGQQFF	TRBV19	NA	NA	TRBJ2-1
TGTGCCAGCAGCTTAGAGTCCAGCGGATCAACCGAGCAGTACTTC	CASSLESSGSTEQYF	TRBV7-2	NA	NA	TRBJ2-7
TGTGCCAGCACCCCCGGGGTGGGACTAGGGTTAAATGAGCAGTTCTTC	CASTPGVGLGLNEQFF	TRBV7-6	NA	TRBD2	TRBJ2-1
TGTGCCAGCAGCCCGGACGCAGCCTACGAGCAGTACTTC	CASSPDAAYEQYF	TRBV7-9	NA	NA	TRBJ2-7
TGTGCCAGCACCCCCGGGACTACGAACACCGGGGAGCTGTTTTTT	CASTPGTTNTGELFF	TRBV28	NA	TRBD2	TRBJ2-2
TGTGCCAGCAGTTTAGGAGATGAAAAACTGTTTTTT	CASSLGDEKLFF	TRBV28	NA	NA	TRBJ1-4